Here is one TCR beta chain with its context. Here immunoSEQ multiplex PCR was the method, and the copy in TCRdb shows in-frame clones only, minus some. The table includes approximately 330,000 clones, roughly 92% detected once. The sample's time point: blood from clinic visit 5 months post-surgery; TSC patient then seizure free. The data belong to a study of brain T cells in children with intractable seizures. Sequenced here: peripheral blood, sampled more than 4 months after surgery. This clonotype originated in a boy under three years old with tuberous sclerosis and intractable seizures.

The CDR3 loop reads CASSGRWDEQFF. CDR3 DNA: TGCGCCAGCAGTGGTAGGTGGGATGAGCAGTTCTTC. This sequence joins TRBV10-2 and TRBJ2-1; D ambiguous. Trimming pared 4 bases from V and 8 bases from J, leaving 9 bases between. Germline CDR1 WSHSY, CDR2 SAAADI. The CDR3 sequence is 12 residues long.